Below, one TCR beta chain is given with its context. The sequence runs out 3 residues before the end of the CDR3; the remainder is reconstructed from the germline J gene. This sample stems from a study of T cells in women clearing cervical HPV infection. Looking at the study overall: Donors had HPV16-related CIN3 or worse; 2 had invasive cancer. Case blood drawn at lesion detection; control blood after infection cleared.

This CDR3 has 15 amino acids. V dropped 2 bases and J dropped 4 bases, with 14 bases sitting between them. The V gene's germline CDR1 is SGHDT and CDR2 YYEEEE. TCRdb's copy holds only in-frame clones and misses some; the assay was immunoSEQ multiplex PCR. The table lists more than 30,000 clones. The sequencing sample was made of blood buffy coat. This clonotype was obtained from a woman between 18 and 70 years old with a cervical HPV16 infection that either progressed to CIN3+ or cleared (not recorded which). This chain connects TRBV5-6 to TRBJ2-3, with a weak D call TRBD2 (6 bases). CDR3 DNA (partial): TGTGCCAGCAGCTTAGGCGGGGATCCCTCAGATACG. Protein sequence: CASSLGGDPSDT. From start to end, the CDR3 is CASSLGGDPSDTQYF. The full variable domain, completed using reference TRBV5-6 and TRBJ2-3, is DAGVTQSPTHLIKTRGQQVTLRCSPKSGHDTVSWYQQALGQGPQFIFQYYEEEERQRGNFPDRFSGHQFPNYSSELNVNALLLGDSALYLCASSLGGDPSDTQYFGPGTRLTVL.